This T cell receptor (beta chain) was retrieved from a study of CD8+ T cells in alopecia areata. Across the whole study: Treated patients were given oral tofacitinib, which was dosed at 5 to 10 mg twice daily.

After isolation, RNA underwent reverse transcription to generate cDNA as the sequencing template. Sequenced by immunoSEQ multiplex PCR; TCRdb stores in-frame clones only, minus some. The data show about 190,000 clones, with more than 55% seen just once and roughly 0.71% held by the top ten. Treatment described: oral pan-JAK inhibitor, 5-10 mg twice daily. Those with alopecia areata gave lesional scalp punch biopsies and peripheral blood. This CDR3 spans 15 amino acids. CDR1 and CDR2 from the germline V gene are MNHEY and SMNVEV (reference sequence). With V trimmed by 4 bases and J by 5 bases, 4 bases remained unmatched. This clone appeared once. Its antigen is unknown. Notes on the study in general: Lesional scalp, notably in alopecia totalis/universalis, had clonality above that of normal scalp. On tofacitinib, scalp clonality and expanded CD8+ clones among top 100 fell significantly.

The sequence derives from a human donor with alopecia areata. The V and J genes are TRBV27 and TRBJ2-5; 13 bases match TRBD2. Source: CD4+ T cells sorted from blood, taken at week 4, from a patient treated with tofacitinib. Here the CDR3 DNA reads TGTGCCAGCAGTTCACTAGCGGGAGGGTCTGAGACCCAGTACTTC. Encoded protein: CASSSLAGGSETQYF.